Below are 19 T cell receptor beta chains sequenced from a single sample in a study of vaccination and CD4 T cells after COVID-19. For these receptors, no antigen is known. Cultured CD4+ T cell DNA was sequenced using the Oncomine TCR Beta short-read assay. Via MiXCR, TCRdb re-called the PCR reads, giving one row per CDR3 protein. The table has about 15,000 distinct CDR3 sequences, roughly half seen once. Treatment defined: 10-day PBMC culture with coronavirus spike peptide pools or control peptides (ViraFEST assay). This sample comprised cultured CD4+ T cells from blood, obtained after SARS-CoV-2 vaccination. All receptors derive from a human donor with COVID-19.

This clonotype was seen more than once but under ten times. This CDR3 is CASSSWEGLVDGYTF. The CDR3 coding sequence is TGTGCCAGCAGTTCCTGGGAGGGCCTTGTGGATGGCTACACCTTC. V gene TRBV6-2 or TRBV6-3 combines with J gene TRBJ1-2; D gene uncertain. From germline, CDR1 is MNHEY and CDR2 SVGEGT. The V end lost 4 bases, the J end lost 6 bases, and 18 bases lay between the germline ends. The CDR3 runs to 15 residues.

The gene calls are TRBV5-6 and TRBJ1-2; 9 bases line up with TRBD1. The CDR3 covers 16 residues. V was pared by 4 bases and J by 3 bases, with 10 bases of the junction left unmatched. Per germline, CDR1 SGHDT and CDR2 YYEEEE. The CDR3 DNA reads as TGTGCCAGCAGCCCGGGGGGACAGGGTTTGCACTATGGCTACACCTTC. This gives the protein CASSPGGQGLHYGYTF.

This sequence joins TRBV6-5 and TRBJ2-7; D gene ambiguous. V dropped 0 bases and J dropped 0 bases, with 9 bases sitting between them. The CDR3 is 15 residues long. Germline V lookup: CDR1 MNHEY, CDR2 SVGAGI. CDR3 sequence reads: CASSYSTPPSYEQYF. CDR3 nucleotides: TGTGCCAGCAGTTACTCGACACCCCCCTCCTACGAGCAGTACTTC.

The sample holds a few counts of this clonotype. This chain uses TRBV20-1 with TRBJ1-2; D possibly corresponds to TRBD1 (5 bases). CDR3 length: 14 amino acids. CDR1 is DFQATT, CDR2 SNEGSKA, per germline (reference sequence). Between the trimmed V and J ends, which lost 5 bases and 8 bases, there was a span of 21 bases. CDR3 bases: TGCAGTGCTTGGGGAGTCAGGGAGGTTGAAGGCTACACCTTC. Amino acids: CSAWGVREVEGYTF.

The V call is TRBV6-5, the J call TRBJ1-2, with D uncertain. The CDR3 extends over 14 amino acids. Germline V gives CDR1 MNHEY, CDR2 SVGAGI. The V and J ends lost 0 bases and 8 bases respectively, with 13 bases between them. CDR3 region: CASSYSVGQEGYTF. In DNA form, the CDR3 reads TGTGCCAGCAGTTACTCGGTTGGTCAGGAGGGCTACACCTTC.

J is TRBJ1-6 and V is TRBV27; D gene uncertain. CDR3 size: 17 residues. V lost 3 bases and J 0 bases, leaving 12 bases between the germline ends. Germline V CDR1 and CDR2: MNHEY, SMNVEV (reference sequence). As DNA, the CDR3 is TGTGCCAGCAGTTTTGGGAACCTTAACTCCTATAATTCACCCCTCCACTTT. This gives the protein CASSFGNLNSYNSPLHF.

This rearrangement joins TRBV9 to TRBJ2-7; 8 bases map to TRBD1. Germline V gene lookup returns CDR1 SGDLS and CDR2 YYNGEE. CDR3 length equals 14 residues. The ends lost 0 bases at V and 7 bases at J; junction bases unmatched: 6. The CDR3 coding sequence is TGTGCCAGCAGCGTAGCCCAGGGGGCCGGGGAGCAGTACTTC. As protein: CASSVAQGAGEQYF.

This clonotype was counted only a few times. The chain has TRBV7-6 and TRBJ1-5; D ambiguous. CDR1 is SGHVS, CDR2 FNYEAQ, per germline. The CDR3 is 15 residues long. With 2 bases removed from V and 3 bases from J, the gap between germline ends came to 11 bases. The CDR3 nucleotides are TGTGCCAGCAGCTTATCGGCCACGAACAATCAGCCCCAGCATTTT. This gives the protein CASSLSATNNQPQHF.

This chain links TRBV19 with TRBJ1-2, with TRBD1 matching 9 bases. The V and J ends lost 3 bases and 7 bases, in that order; junction bases with no gene match: 9. The V gene's germline CDR1 is LNHDA and CDR2 SQIVND (reference sequence). The CDR3 consists of 15 residues. The CDR3 nucleotides are TGTGCCAGTAGTATCCCCAAGACAGGGGGTTTTGGCTACACCTTC. Residues: CASSIPKTGGFGYTF.

The chain joins TRBV2 to TRBJ1-5; D is uncertain. Germline loops: CDR1 SNHLY, CDR2 FYNNEI. This CDR3 has 14 residues. Trimming stripped 7 bases from V and 1 base from J, with 11 bases between. CDR3: CASKQDLSNQPQHF. CDR3 in DNA: TGTGCCAGCAAGCAGGACCTCAGCAATCAGCCCCAGCATTTT.

The V and J genes are TRBV7-2 and TRBJ2-3; 7 bases fit TRBD2. Germline V CDR1 and CDR2: SGHTA, FQGNSA. After removal of 5 bases from V and 6 bases from J, the junction contained 14 bases not matched to a gene. The CDR3 extends over 16 amino acids. DNA of the CDR3: TGTGCCAGCAGCCCGAACGGGCGCGGGGGAACGGATACGCAGTATTTT. Translated, it gives CASSPNGRGGTDTQYF.

This clonotype was seen only a few times. The chain has TRBV12-3 or TRBV12-4 and TRBJ1-2; 8 nucleotides agree with TRBD1. The CDR3 covers 14 residues. Trimming at V came to 5 bases and at J to 3 bases, leaving 5 bases not matched to a gene. Here the CDR3 reads CASSITGGYYGYTF. The CDR3 DNA sequence: TGTGCCAGCAGTATTACAGGGGGGTACTATGGCTACACCTTC.

The rearrangement joins TRBV4-1 to TRBJ1-2; possible D gene TRBD1, 5 bases. The CDR3 covers 15 residues. V lost 0 bases and J 8 bases, leaving 16 bases between the germline ends. Germline V gene sequence: CDR1 MGHRA, CDR2 YSYEKL. Here the CDR3 reads CASSQEGGAPPGYTF. CDR3 coding DNA: TGCGCCAGCAGCCAAGAAGGAGGGGCACCGCCCGGCTACACCTTC.

V and J are TRBV28 and TRBJ1-5; tentatively, D is TRBD1 (5 bases). The germline V gene has CDR1 MDHEN and CDR2 SYDVKM. This CDR3 spans 16 amino acids. V shed 1 base and J shed 0 bases, with 10 bases lying between them. The DNA for the CDR3 is TGTGCCAGCAGTTTATCGGGACCGAGTAGCAATCAGCCCCAGCATTTT. It codes for CASSLSGPSSNQPQHF. Together with reference TRBV28 and TRBJ1-5, the CDR3 gives the full variable domain: DVKVTQSSRYLVKRTGEKVFLECVQDMDHENMFWYRQDPGLGLRLIYFSYDVKMKEKGDIPEGYSVSREKKERFSLILESASTNQTSMYLCASSLSGPSSNQPQHFGDGTRLSIL.

The chain recombines TRBV20-1 with TRBJ1-1, with TRBD1 matching over 9 bases. Unmatched junction bases numbered 0, after V lost 1 base and J lost 0 bases. Germline values: CDR1 DFQATT, CDR2 SNEGSKA (reference sequence). The CDR3 totals 14 residues. The DNA for the CDR3 is TGCAGTGCTAGAGGGGACAGGGTGAACACTGAAGCTTTCTTT. Amino acid sequence: CSARGDRVNTEAFF.

The rearrangement joins TRBV11-3 to TRBJ2-5, with TRBD2 matching over 9 bases. J lost 4 bases, V lost 5 bases, and 5 bases had no gene match. Germline CDR1 SGHNT, CDR2 YENEEA. The CDR3 sequence is 14 residues long. As DNA, the CDR3 is TGTGCCAGCAGCCGCGGGGGGGCTGCAGAGACCCAGTACTTC. This translates into CASSRGGAAETQYF.

The chain couples TRBV19 to TRBJ1-6, with TRBD1 matching 9 bases. In germline, CDR1 is LNHDA, CDR2 SQIVND (reference sequence). The CDR3 loop spans 14 amino acids. V was clipped by 6 bases and J by 5 bases; unmatched bases: 2. CDR3: CASRQGADNSPLHF. The CDR3 bases are TGTGCCAGTAGACAGGGGGCAGATAATTCACCCCTCCACTTT. Drawing the rest from reference TRBV19 and TRBJ1-6, the complete variable domain is DGGITQSPKYLFRKEGQNVTLSCEQNLNHDAMYWYRQDPGQGLRLIYYSQIVNDFQKGDIAEGYSVSREKKESFPLTVTSAQKNPTAFYLCASRQGADNSPLHFGNGTRLTVT.

V gene TRBV5-6 combines with J gene TRBJ1-5; 7 bases fit TRBD1. The V gene's germline CDR1 is SGHDT and CDR2 YYEEEE. V lost 3 bases and J lost 0; bases outside the gene matches: 3. The CDR3 runs to 15 residues. Written as DNA, the CDR3 is TGTGCCAGCAGCTCGGGACAGCCTAGCAATCAGCCCCAGCATTTT. Protein product: CASSSGQPSNQPQHF.

This clonotype showed up just a few times. The gene calls are TRBV10-3 and TRBJ2-1; 8 bases line up with TRBD2. CDR1 ENHRY and CDR2 SYGVKD come from the germline V gene. The CDR3 consists of 16 residues. V shed 4 bases, J shed 5 bases, and the junction held 10 bases outside the gene matches. CDR3 in amino acids: CAISGGASGYNNEQFF. The CDR3 DNA reads as TGTGCCATCAGTGGGGGAGCTAGCGGGTATAACAATGAGCAGTTCTTC.